Listed below are T cell receptor beta chains from one sample, sequenced in a study of T cell changes during pregnancy in multiple sclerosis. Sequencing used immunoSEQ multiplex PCR; TCRdb keeps in-frame clones, though not all of them. The sample comprises around 100,000 clones, more than 90% of which are singletons, and around 3.2% rests with the top ten. The material sequenced was peripheral blood, taken in the second trimester of pregnancy. The origin of the receptors is a female donor with multiple sclerosis, enrolled in a pregnancy study. CDR3s include the opening cysteine and the closing phenylalanine or tryptophan. A D gene is named only where the DNA matches it firmly. Expanded clones are given a class, and other clones once, few, many or no size at all.

clone_size j_call v_call d_call cdr3_aa cdr3_nt
NA TRBJ1-2 TRBV18 NA CASSAEQVALANYGYTF TGTGCCAGCTCAGCCGAACAGGTGGCTCTGGCTAACTATGGCTACACCTTC
NA TRBJ2-3 TRBV7-2 TRBD2 CASSQVGTSPTDTQYF TGTGCCAGCAGCCAAGTCGGGACTAGTCCTACAGATACGCAGTATTTT
NA TRBJ1-2 TRBV30 TRBD1 CAWYRDRASSGYTF TGTGCCTGGTATAGGGACAGGGCTTCTAGTGGCTACACCTTC
NA TRBJ1-5 TRBV18 NA CASSQEDRISPQHF TGTGCCAGCTCACAGGAGGACCGAATTAGTCCCCAGCATTTT
NA TRBJ2-1 TRBV11-3 TRBD2 CASSLVAGHSYNEQFF TGTGCCAGCAGCTTAGTAGCGGGCCATTCCTACAATGAGCAGTTCTTC
NA TRBJ2-3 TRBV5-1 TRBD1 CASSLTGGSSDTQYF TGCGCCAGCAGCTTGACAGGGGGCAGTTCAGATACGCAGTATTTT
NA TRBJ2-7 TRBV5-8 TRBD1 CASSLGPGQVFHEQYF TGTGCCAGCAGCCTGGGACCGGGACAGGTCTTCCACGAGCAGTACTTC
NA TRBJ2-7 TRBV28 NA CASSSVRGPGDEQYF TGTGCCAGCAGTTCCGTTAGGGGACCAGGGGACGAGCAGTACTTC
NA TRBJ2-5 TRBV27 TRBD2 CASSGPLTSGSQTQYF TGTGCCAGCAGCGGACCATTGACTAGCGGGAGTCAGACCCAGTACTTC
NA TRBJ2-7 TRBV15 NA CATSLGGVSYEQYF TGTGCCACCAGCCTAGGCGGGGTTTCCTACGAGCAGTACTTC
NA TRBJ2-1 TRBV7-2 NA CASSRETGYNEQFF TGTGCCAGCAGCCGAGAAACAGGGTACAATGAGCAGTTCTTC
NA TRBJ1-4 TRBV9 NA CASSVGAGNEKLFF TGTGCCAGCAGCGTAGGGGCAGGAAATGAAAAACTGTTTTTT
NA TRBJ1-1 TRBV9 TRBD1 CASSAWTGGGTEAFF TGTGCCAGCAGCGCTTGGACAGGGGGCGGCACTGAAGCTTTCTTT
once TRBJ2-4 TRBV2 NA CATEDWGAKNIQYF TGTGCCACCGAGGACTGGGGAGCCAAAAACATTCAGTACTTC
NA TRBJ1-2 TRBV28 TRBD1 CASRDREGGGYGYTF TGTGCCAGCAGGGACAGGGAAGGGGGGGGGTATGGCTACACCTTC
NA TRBJ2-1 TRBV5-6 TRBD2 CASSPSPGLGANEQFF TGTGCCAGCAGCCCCAGCCCGGGACTAGGGGCCAATGAGCAGTTCTTC
NA TRBJ1-5 TRBV7-2 NA CASSLGSSSNQPQHF TGTGCCAGCAGCTTAGGTTCCTCCAGCAATCAGCCCCAGCATTTT
once TRBJ2-3 TRBV2 TRBD2 CASGHLGLAGVTDTQYF TGTGCCAGCGGCCACCTGGGACTAGCGGGAGTAACAGATACGCAGTATTTT
few TRBJ2-7 TRBV9 TRBD2 CASSVAGLGIYEQYF TGTGCCAGCAGCGTAGCGGGACTAGGAATCTACGAGCAGTACTTC
NA TRBJ2-3 TRBV29-1 TRBD2 CSLEASGRGTDTQYF TGCAGCCTAGAGGCTAGCGGGAGGGGCACAGATACGCAGTATTTT
once TRBJ2-7 TRBV27 NA CASSPRGLLTYEQYF TGTGCCAGCAGTCCCAGAGGACTCCTTACCTACGAGCAGTACTTC
NA TRBJ1-5 TRBV18 NA CASSPGRNNQPQHF TGTGCCAGCTCCCCCGGCAGGAACAATCAGCCCCAGCATTTT
NA TRBJ1-5 TRBV28 NA CASSLWTGEQPQHF TGTGCCAGCAGTCTCTGGACGGGAGAACAGCCCCAGCATTTT
NA TRBJ2-7 TRBV9 TRBD2 CASSVGVGLAGEYEQYF TGTGCCAGCAGCGTAGGGGTGGGACTAGCGGGAGAATACGAGCAGTACTTC
NA TRBJ1-2 TRBV7-9 TRBD1 CASSFRGQGYGYTF TGTGCCAGCAGCTTCAGGGGGCAGGGCTATGGCTACACCTTC
once TRBJ2-3 TRBV5-4 TRBD2 CASSSLGLAGGAQYF TGTGCCAGCAGCAGTCTGGGACTAGCGGGAGGGGCGCAGTATTTT
NA TRBJ1-5 TRBV7-9 NA CASSSPDSQPQHF TGTGCCAGCAGCTCTCCGGACAGCCAGCCCCAGCATTTT
NA TRBJ1-5 TRBV7-9 TRBD1 CASSVSGQGRNQPQHF TGTGCCAGCAGCGTGAGTGGACAGGGAAGGAATCAGCCCCAGCATTTT